The rows below give T cell receptor beta chains drawn from one sample of a study of cytomegalovirus exposure and HLA in healthy donors. The repertoire was sequenced with immunoSEQ multiplex PCR; TCRdb's copy has only in-frame clones and lacks some. The data contain about 200,000 clones, over 75% of them singletons. Material: PBMCs. These receptors all stem from a boy between 2 and 10 years old in good health and CMV-seronegative. Both conserved end residues are part of each CDR3.

>TRBJ2-1|TRBV2
CASLIEDEQFF
>TRBJ1-1|TRBV6-6
CASSPAKEEAFF
>TRBJ1-6|TRBV2
CASSDRGGENSPLHF
>TRBJ1-2|TRBV2
CASCQVVPRYGYTF
>TRBJ2-2|TRBV19
CASRQQGMITGELFF
>TRBJ2-7|TRBV4-2
CASRMELALSEEQYF
>TRBJ2-3|TRBV9
CASSLTSRADTQYF
>TRBJ2-3|TRBV30
CAWTGSTDTQYF
>TRBJ1-2|TRBV18
CASSLGTGDGYTF
>TRBJ1-4|TRBV7-8
CASSLVRAAPSNEKLFF
>TRBJ1-2|TRBV5-6
CASTTPDRGVYGYTF
>TRBJ1-1|TRBV7-9
CASSLSAGVHTEAFF
>TRBJ1-3|TRBV4-3
CASSQESGRAPSGNTIYF
>TRBJ2-3|TRBV6-5
CATGDSSDTQYF
>TRBJ1-4|TRBV6-6
CASSPWGGSLKLFF
>TRBJ1-1|TRBV13
CASSFRTEAFF
>TRBJ2-5|TRBV7-7
CASSPGSVETQYF
>TRBJ2-7|TRBV29-1
CSVGVGQGISYEQYF
>TRBJ1-2|TRBV20-1
CSAGTGMGYTF
>TRBJ2-5|TRBV2
CASSWDSRETQYF
>TRBJ1-3|TRBV18
CASSRRQGSAGNTIYF
>TRBJ1-1|TRBV4-2
CASSQDKMRELGTEAFF
>TRBJ2-3|TRBV10-3
CAISEIGGARSDTQYF